The 10 T cell receptor beta chains reported below all come from one sample, sequenced in a study of blood T cells in healthy people across ages. A second about 6 to 11 cycle PCR used barcoded and J-beta primers. TCRdb passed the 5' RACE reads through MiXCR, listing each CDR3 protein once. The table includes just under 900,000 distinct CDR3 sequences, more than 25% detected once. Sequenced input: blood. The receptors stem from a woman aged 80 or over in good health.

V usage is TRBV2 and J usage is TRBJ2-1; 8 bases fit TRBD2. V was clipped by 9 bases and J by 4 bases; unmatched bases: 11. This CDR3 has 15 amino acids. Germline V CDR1 and CDR2: SNHLY, FYNNEI. The CDR3 reads CASGSQAGGYNEQFF. The DNA of the CDR3 is TGTGCCAGTGGGAGCCAGGCGGGGGGATACAATGAGCAGTTCTTC.

This clonotype was counted ten times or more. The chain links TRBV6-2 or TRBV6-3 to TRBJ2-6; the D call may be TRBD1 or TRBD2 (5 bases each). CDR1 MNHEY and CDR2 SVGEGT come from the germline V gene. V lost 1 base and J 0 bases, leaving 10 bases between the germline ends. This CDR3 contains 17 residues. The CDR3 region has the DNA TGTGCCAGCAGTTACTACGGGGCCCTCTCTGGGGCCAACGTCCTGACTTTC. As protein: CASSYYGALSGANVLTF.

In its sample, this clonotype was seen a few times. The V call is TRBV7-2, the J call TRBJ1-3, with 7 positions matching TRBD1. The germline V gene has CDR1 SGHTA and CDR2 FQGNSA. The ends lost 1 base at V and 0 bases at J; junction bases unmatched: 6. This CDR3 spans 17 amino acids. The CDR3 sequence: CASSLVGTVNSGNTIYF. The DNA of the CDR3 is TGTGCCAGCAGCTTAGTGGGGACAGTTAACTCTGGAAACACCATATATTTT.

This clonotype was picked up many times. The chain links TRBV7-9 to TRBJ1-1; D is unresolved. In germline, CDR1 is SEHNR, CDR2 FQNEAQ (reference sequence). Trimming shortened V by 2 bases and J by 4 bases, and 14 bases separated the two germline ends. The CDR3 extends over 15 amino acids. The CDR3 sequence is CASSLTPTRGTEAFF. CDR3 nucleotide sequence: TGTGCCAGCAGCTTAACACCCACTCGAGGCACTGAAGCTTTCTTT.

This chain links TRBV28 with TRBJ2-1; 7 bases align to TRBD1. The V gene end was trimmed by 5 bases and the J gene end by 13 bases; junction bases not matched to a gene: 17. Germline lookup yields CDR1 MDHEN and CDR2 SYDVKM. CDR3 length equals 15 residues. CDR3: CASSPPGTAQETQFF. In nucleotides, the CDR3 is TGTGCCAGCAGTCCCCCCGGGACAGCTCAAGAGACCCAGTTCTTC.

This clonotype was observed many times. V gene TRBV10-3 combines with J gene TRBJ2-5, with unresolved D. The CDR3 covers 12 residues. V was cut by 9 bases and J by 5 bases, with 13 bases left in between. Germline CDR1 and CDR2: ENHRY and SYGVKD. CDR3 protein: CAISPGRETQYF. CDR3 nucleotides: TGTGCCATAAGTCCAGGCCGTGAGACCCAGTACTTC.

The V and J genes are TRBV20-1 and TRBJ2-7; 11 nucleotides line up with TRBD1. The CDR3 has 16 amino acids. Germline V gene data show CDR1 as DFQATT and CDR2 as SNEGSKA (reference sequence). V lost 3 bases to trimming and J lost 7 bases; unmatched junction nucleotides: 14. The CDR3 sequence: CSASRPKDRGPEEQYF. The CDR3 coding sequence is TGCAGTGCTAGTCGCCCGAAGGACAGGGGGCCGGAGGAGCAGTACTTC.

This clonotype was seen repeatedly, ten times or more. The rearrangement uses TRBV7-2 and TRBJ2-3; 8 nucleotides agree with TRBD2. V trimming: 1 base; J trimming: 2 bases; junction bases outside the gene matches: 5. There are 16 residues in the CDR3. CDR1 SGHTA and CDR2 FQGNSA come from the germline V gene. CDR3 residues: CASSLVGTRATDTQYF. The CDR3 DNA follows: TGTGCCAGCAGCTTAGTGGGGACTAGGGCCACAGATACGCAGTATTTT. The whole variable domain, filled in from reference TRBV7-2 and TRBJ2-3, reads GAGVSQSPSNKVTEKGKDVELRCDPISGHTALYWYRQSLGQGLEFLIYFQGNSAPDKSGLPSDRFSAERTGGSVSTLTIQRTQQEDSAVYLCASSLVGTRATDTQYFGPGTRLTVL.

This clonotype was found a few times. This chain uses TRBV19 with TRBJ2-1; TRBD2 aligns across 7 bases. CDR3 size: 13 residues. The ends lost 5 bases at V and 9 bases at J; junction bases unmatched: 7. CDR1 LNHDA and CDR2 SQIVND come from the germline V gene (reference sequence). The CDR3: CASSRGVLVEQFF. DNA for the CDR3: TGTGCCAGTAGTCGGGGGGTTCTAGTTGAGCAGTTCTTC.

V gene TRBV12-3 or TRBV12-4 combines with J gene TRBJ2-5; possibly TRBD1 for D (5 bases). This CDR3 spans 13 amino acids. V dropped 8 bases and J dropped 5 bases, with 15 bases sitting between them. The DNA for the CDR3 is TGTGCCAGCTCCTGGGGCAGCGCGGAGACCCAGTACTTC. This encodes CASSWGSAETQYF.